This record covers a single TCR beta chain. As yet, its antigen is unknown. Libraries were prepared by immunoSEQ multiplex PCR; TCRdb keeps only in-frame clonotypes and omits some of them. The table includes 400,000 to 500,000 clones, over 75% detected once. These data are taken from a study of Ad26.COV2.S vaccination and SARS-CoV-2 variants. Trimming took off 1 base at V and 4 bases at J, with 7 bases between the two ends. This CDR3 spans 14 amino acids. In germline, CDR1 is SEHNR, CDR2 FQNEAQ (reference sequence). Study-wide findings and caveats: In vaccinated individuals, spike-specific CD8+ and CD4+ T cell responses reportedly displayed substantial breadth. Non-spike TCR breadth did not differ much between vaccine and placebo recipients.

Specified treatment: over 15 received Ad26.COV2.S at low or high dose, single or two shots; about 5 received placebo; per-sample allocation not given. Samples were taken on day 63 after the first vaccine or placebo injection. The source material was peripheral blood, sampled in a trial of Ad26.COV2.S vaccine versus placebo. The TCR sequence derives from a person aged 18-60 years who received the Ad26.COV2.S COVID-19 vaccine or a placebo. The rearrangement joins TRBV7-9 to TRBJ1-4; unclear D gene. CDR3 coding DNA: TGTGCCAGCAGCTTAGAGGGAAATAATGAAAAACTGTTTTTT. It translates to CASSLEGNNEKLFF.